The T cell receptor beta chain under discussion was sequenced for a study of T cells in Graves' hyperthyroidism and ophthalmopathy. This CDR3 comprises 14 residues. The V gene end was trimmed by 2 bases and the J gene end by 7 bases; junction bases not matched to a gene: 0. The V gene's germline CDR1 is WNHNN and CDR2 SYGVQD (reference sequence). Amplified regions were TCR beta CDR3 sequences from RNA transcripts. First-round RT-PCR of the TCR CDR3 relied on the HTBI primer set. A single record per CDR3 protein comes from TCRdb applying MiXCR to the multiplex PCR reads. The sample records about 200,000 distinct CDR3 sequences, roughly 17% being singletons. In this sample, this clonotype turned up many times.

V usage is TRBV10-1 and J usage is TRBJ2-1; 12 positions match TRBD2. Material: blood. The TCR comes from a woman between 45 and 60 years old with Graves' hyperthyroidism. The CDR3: CASSETSGRNEQFF. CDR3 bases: TGCGCCAGCAGTGAGACTAGCGGGAGGAATGAGCAGTTCTTC.